A selection of T cell receptor beta chains follows, all from one sample in a study of shared clonotypes between healthy human individuals. Profiled with immunoSEQ multiplex PCR; TCRdb holds only in-frame clones, not every one. The sample consists of under 600,000 clones, 90% to 96% of them appearing once. Sequencing used naive CD4+ T cells sorted from blood. All receptors come from a woman aged 30 to 39 in good health. Each CDR3 is given with its conserved first and last residue. A D gene is named only where the DNA matches it firmly. Expanded clones are given a class, and other clones once, few, many or no size at all.

>TRBV7-9|TRBJ1-4|17|.|TRBD1
TGTGCCAGCAGCTTTGGGACAAGCCGGGACAGGGATGAAAAACTGTTTTTT
CASSFGTSRDRDEKLFF
>TRBV7-2|TRBJ2-5|14|.|TRBD1
TGTGCCAGCAGCTTAGACAGGGGCCAAGAGACCCAGTACTTC
CASSLDRGQETQYF
>TRBV7-2|TRBJ1-3|15|.|.
TGTGCCAGCAGCTTCTCCGGTGGCTCTGGAAACACCATATATTTT
CASSFSGGSGNTIYF
>TRBV18|TRBJ1-4|14|.|.
TGTGCCAGCTCACCGATCGGCGACAGAGAAAAACTGTTTTTT
CASSPIGDREKLFF
>TRBV6-1|TRBJ2-1|15|.|TRBD1
TGTGCCAGCACCACCGGGACAGGGCCAAACAATGAGCAGTTCTTC
CASTTGTGPNNEQFF
>TRBV28|TRBJ2-3|13|.|.
TGTGCCACCAGGGACTCCTCGGGAGATACGCAGTATTTT
CATRDSSGDTQYF
>TRBV5-4|TRBJ1-2|11|few|.
TGTGCCAGCAGCCTCTCCGATGGCTACACCTTC
CASSLSDGYTF
>TRBV7-3|TRBJ2-2|14|.|TRBD2
TGTGCCAGCAGTCACGGGGGGACCACCGGGGAGCTGTTTTTT
CASSHGGTTGELFF
>TRBV27|TRBJ1-1|14|.|.
TGTGCCAGCAGTCCCCCCGGGGGATTACGGGAAGCTTTCTTT
CASSPPGGLREAFF
>TRBV7-3|TRBJ1-2|12|.|.
TGTGCCAGCAGCCCGGGTTTTGGGGGCTACACCTTC
CASSPGFGGYTF
>TRBV6-6|TRBJ1-4|15|.|.
TGTGCCAGCAGTCACTCAGGGACGACTAATGAAAAACTGTTTTTT
CASSHSGTTNEKLFF
>TRBV28|TRBJ1-5|14|.|TRBD1
TGTGCCAGCAGTTTAGGGACAGAGGGGCAGCCCCAGCATTTT
CASSLGTEGQPQHF
>TRBV19|TRBJ2-2|14|.|.
TGTGCCAGTGGGGCCGGGGGGCGGACCGGGGAGCTGTTTTTT
CASGAGGRTGELFF
>TRBV5-8|TRBJ1-2|13|.|.
TGTGCCAGCAGCCCCGGCCTTATGCGGGGCTACACCTTC
CASSPGLMRGYTF
>TRBV28|TRBJ2-4|12|.|TRBD1
TGTGCCATCGCGACAGGGAAAAACATTCAGTACTTC
CAIATGKNIQYF
>TRBV7-9|TRBJ1-4|15|few|TRBD1
TGTGCCAGCGGTCAAAGCCCAGGGGGTTATGAAAAACTGTTTTTT
CASGQSPGGYEKLFF
>TRBV2|TRBJ1-5|15|.|.
TGTGCCAGCAGTGAATCCAGATATAGCAATCAGCCCCAGCATTTT
CASSESRYSNQPQHF
>TRBV28|TRBJ1-5|11|few|.
TGTGCCAGCAGCCAAGGGCAGCCCCAGCATTTT
CASSQGQPQHF
>TRBV28|TRBJ1-3|15|.|.
TGTGCCAGCAGTGTCCAATGGAGCTCTGGAAACACCATATATTTT
CASSVQWSSGNTIYF
>TRBV2|TRBJ2-2|15|.|.
TGTGCCAGCAGTGTGGTCCAGACTAACACCGGGGAGCTGTTTTTT
CASSVVQTNTGELFF
>TRBV11-2|TRBJ2-1|14|.|TRBD2
TGTGCCAGCAGCTTTAGCGGGAGTACGAATGAGCAGTTCTTC
CASSFSGSTNEQFF
>TRBV5-1|TRBJ2-1|14|.|TRBD1
TGCGCCAGCAGCCCGCACAGGGGAGAGGATGAGCAGTTCTTC
CASSPHRGEDEQFF
>TRBV5-4|TRBJ2-5|15|.|TRBD2
TGTGCCAGCAGCTTGGATCCTAGCGGGAAGGAGACCCAGTACTTC
CASSLDPSGKETQYF
>TRBV30|TRBJ2-1|15|.|TRBD1
TGTGCCTGGAGTGTAGGACAGGGGGCCTACAATGAGCAGTTCTTC
CAWSVGQGAYNEQFF
>TRBV7-8|TRBJ2-3|16|.|.
TGTGCCAGTACCCTAAAGAGGGGGGCCCGGACAGATACGCAGTATTTT
CASTLKRGARTDTQYF
>TRBV1|TRBJ1-1|16|.|.
TGCACCAGCAGCCACAACTCCGGACAGGGGGGCACTGAAGCTTTCTTT
CTSSHNSGQGGTEAFF
>TRBV2|TRBJ1-5|13|.|TRBD1
TGTGCCAGCAAGGGGACAGGTAATCAGCCCCAGCATTTT
CASKGTGNQPQHF
>TRBV6-6|TRBJ2-7|13|.|TRBD1
TGTGCCAGCCGACAGGGACCTTCTTACGAGCAGTACTTC
CASRQGPSYEQYF
>TRBV7-2|TRBJ1-5|15|.|.
TGTGCCAGCAGCTTAGCGCACTCCTATGGTCAGCCCCAGCATTTT
CASSLAHSYGQPQHF
>TRBV13|TRBJ2-7|13|.|.
TGTGCCAGCGGAAATAGTCGTACCTACGAGCAGTACTTC
CASGNSRTYEQYF
>TRBV7-2|TRBJ2-7|14|.|.
TGTGCCAGCAGCCAACGCAGGAGTGGCGACGAGCAGTACTTC
CASSQRRSGDEQYF
>TRBV28|TRBJ2-3|14|.|TRBD1
TGTGCCAGCAGTTCCGGACAGGGCACAGATACGCAGTATTTT
CASSSGQGTDTQYF
>TRBV4-1|TRBJ2-4|15|.|TRBD1
TGCGCCAGCAGCCCATTCGGGACAGGGAAAAACATTCAGTACTTC
CASSPFGTGKNIQYF
>TRBV27|TRBJ2-7|14|.|TRBD1
TGTGCCAGCAGCCCGGACAGGGTAACCTACGAGCAGTACTTC
CASSPDRVTYEQYF
>TRBV15|TRBJ2-2|16|once|.
TGTGCCACCAGCAGCCAGGACAAGATCGGTCGGGGGGAGCTGTTTTTT
CATSSQDKIGRGELFF
>TRBV18|TRBJ1-5|15|.|.
TGTGCCAGCTCACCACCGGGGGCAGGGACTAGCCCCCAGCATTTT
CASSPPGAGTSPQHF
>TRBV6-5|TRBJ2-7|13|.|TRBD1
TGTGCCAGCAGTAAACCGGGACAGGGTGCGCAGTACTTC
CASSKPGQGAQYF